This T cell receptor beta chain was recovered during a study of T cells in Graves' hyperthyroidism and ophthalmopathy. General study findings and limits: Among thyroid clonotypes expanded above 0.001, most also appeared in blood.

The source material, RNA transcripts, was used to amplify TCR beta CDR3 regions. The HTBI primer set was used in a first-round RT-PCR of the TCR CDR3. TCRdb re-derived calls from the multiplex PCR reads in MiXCR, one entry per CDR3 protein. The sample includes about 250,000 distinct CDR3 sequences, about 24% of them seen just once. In the case of this clonotype: Its matching antigen is unknown.

CDR3 length equals 14 residues. CDR1 and CDR2 (germline): MNHEY, SVGEGT. Trimming took off 11 bases at V and 1 base at J, with 18 bases between the two ends. This chain uses TRBV6-2 or TRBV6-3 with TRBJ2-7, with a tentative D call TRBD2 (5 bases). What was sequenced was blood. This clonotype originated in a woman aged 40 to 50 with Graves' ophthalmopathy. The CDR3 loop reads CAAWTPPVSYEQYF. The CDR3 region has the DNA TGTGCCGCATGGACTCCCCCGGTGTCCTACGAGCAGTACTTC.